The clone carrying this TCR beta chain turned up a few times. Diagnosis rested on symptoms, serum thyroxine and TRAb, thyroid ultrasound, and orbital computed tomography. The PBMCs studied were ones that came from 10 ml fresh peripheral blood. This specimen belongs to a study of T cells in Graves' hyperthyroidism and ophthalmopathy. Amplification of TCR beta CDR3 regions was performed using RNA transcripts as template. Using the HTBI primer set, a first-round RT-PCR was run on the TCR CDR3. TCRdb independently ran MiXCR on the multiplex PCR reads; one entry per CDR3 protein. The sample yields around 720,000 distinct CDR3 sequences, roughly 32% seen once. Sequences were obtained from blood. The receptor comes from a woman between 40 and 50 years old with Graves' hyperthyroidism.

The CDR3 region is CASTFRQGGHQPQHF. In nucleotides, the CDR3 is TGTGCCAGCACCTTTCGGCAGGGCGGACATCAGCCCCAGCATTTT. The J gene is TRBJ1-5, the V gene TRBV6-5; maybe TRBD1 (5 bases). V lost 7 bases to trimming and J lost 5 bases, with 18 bases between them. The CDR3 totals 15 residues. Germline V gene data show CDR1 as MNHEY and CDR2 as SVGAGI.